Listed here is a single T cell receptor (beta chain). Mismatch with germline at one junction end may stem from a read error. There are 14 residues in the CDR3. Treg sorting used a CD4+CD25+CD127-/low gate. TCRdb re-analysed the 5' RACE reads in MiXCR, keeping a single row per CDR3 protein. Among more than 55,000 distinct CDR3 sequences listed, approximately 27% were seen once. This chain links TRBV12-3 or TRBV12-4 with TRBJ1-2, with 12 bases lining up with TRBD1. Sequencing was carried out using tumor-infiltrating Tregs sorted from the breast tumor. The clonotype originates from a female donor with breast cancer. The CDR3 DNA follows: TGTACCAGCAGGCCGGGACAGGGGGCCTATGGCTACACCTTC. It yields the protein CTSRPGQGAYGYTF.